This TCR beta chain emerged from a study of OX40 agonist ivuxolimab in advanced cancers. For the wider study: Ivuxolimab, which targeted the costimulatory receptor OX40 (CD134), was an agonistic, fully human IgG2 monoclonal antibody. Intravenous ivuxolimab was administered to patients every 2 weeks at six dose levels: 0.01, 0.1, 0.3, 1.5, 3 and 10 mg/kg. Of the 50 to 55 dose-escalation patients, hepatocellular carcinoma was present in around 20, melanoma in roughly 15, renal cell carcinoma in 9 and head and neck cancer in 9. In the dose-escalation cohort, 65% to 90% of patients were male, and the mean age was around 60 years, with a range of roughly 23 to 85. Patients were allowed to have had prior anti-PD-1, anti-PD-L1 or anti-CTLA-4 therapy, and roughly 40% of the dose-escalation patients had previously received checkpoint inhibitors. Partial responses occurred in three dose-escalation patients: two with cutaneous melanoma and one with hepatocellular carcinoma. The purpose of peripheral TCRbeta sequencing was to test whether ivuxolimab changed TCR sequence diversity and led to clonal T-cell expansion. The monotherapy dose-escalation portion (N of about 50 patients) of the phase I ivuxolimab trial is reported in the paper. Overall results and qualifications from the work: On average, CD8+ T cells showed more expanded clones than CD4+ T cells after ivuxolimab. Which antigens the clonally expanded peripheral T cells were specific for was not determined. At doses from 0.1 to 3.0 mg/kg, clonal expansion was seen in both CD4+ and CD8+ blood T cells between baseline and week 6. In partial responders in the 0.1-3.0 mg/kg groups, normalized peripheral clonal expansion was found to be among the lowest, especially among CD8+ T cells. Low levels of normalized T-cell clonal expansion were also seen in some nonresponding patients.

Remarks on this clone: Its antigen target is currently unknown. No much larger clone is present one base from it, and per-base qualities are unavailable.

The CDR3 starts with the cysteine, ends with the phenylalanine, and has 19 residues. Just the 57-base CDR3 DNA is kept, in frame starting at base 1. Trimming accounts for 6 bases at V and 1 base at J, while the number of junction bases matched to no gene is 16. The germline V gene provides CDR1 MDHEN and CDR2 SYDVKM. Genomic DNA was isolated from the sorted cells so that the TCRbeta CDR3 region could be sequenced. The immunoSEQ Assay was used to sequence the TCRbeta CDR3 regions. TCRdb retrieved this table from immuneACCESS and kept in-frame rearrangements only. Not all clones are present; in checked studies, unresolved V genes account for under half, and no reason is known for the remainder. In all, the sample holds more than 100,000 clones, and roughly nine tenths of those were seen once. The top ten clonotypes cover approximately 1.1% of the sample. Patients with autoimmune disease history or receiving systemic immunosuppression were excluded from the trial. Peripheral blood for TCR sequencing was collected from all dose cohorts at baseline, on cycle 4 day 1, and on cycle 7 day 1. Samples came from an open-label, multicenter, first-in-human phase I dose-escalation trial of ivuxolimab. Adults with locally advanced or metastatic melanoma, renal cell, hepatocellular, or head and neck squamous cell carcinoma were enrolled in the trial. Before TCR sequencing, CD4+ T cells and CD8+ T cells were sorted from peripheral blood as separate populations.

This receptor chain uses TRBV28 and TRBJ1-3; 9 of the junction bases match TRBD1. Source: CD4+ or CD8+ T cells sorted from blood, taken in a trial of the OX40 agonist ivuxolimab. This clonotype was sampled from an adult with an advanced solid tumor such as melanoma, head and neck, liver or kidney cancer. The nucleotides read TGTGCCAGCAGGCGAGACCGGGACAGGGTTCGTAAGTCTGGAAACACCATATATTTT. Translated, this is CASRRDRDRVRKSGNTIYF.